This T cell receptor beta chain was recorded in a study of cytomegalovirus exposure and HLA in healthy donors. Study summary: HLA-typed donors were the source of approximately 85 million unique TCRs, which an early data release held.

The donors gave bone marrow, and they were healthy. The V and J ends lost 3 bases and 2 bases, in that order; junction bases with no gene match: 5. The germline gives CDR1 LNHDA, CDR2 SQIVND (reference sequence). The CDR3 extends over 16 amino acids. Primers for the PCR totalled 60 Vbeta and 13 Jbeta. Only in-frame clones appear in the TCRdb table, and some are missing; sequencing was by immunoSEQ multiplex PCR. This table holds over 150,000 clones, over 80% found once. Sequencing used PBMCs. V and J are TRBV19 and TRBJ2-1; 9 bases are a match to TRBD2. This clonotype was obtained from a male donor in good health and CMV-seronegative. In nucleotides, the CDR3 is TGTGCCAGTAGTATTTATGCTAGCGGGACCTACAATGAGCAGTTCTTC. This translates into CASSIYASGTYNEQFF.